Described below is a single T cell receptor (beta chain) sequence and its context. There are 17 residues in the CDR3. Germline V lookup: CDR1 SGHNT, CDR2 YENEEA. The junction had 5 bases not matched to a gene; V was cut back by 0 bases and J by 3 bases. Measured with immunoSEQ multiplex PCR; TCRdb has only the in-frame clones, and not every one. There are some 120,000 clones in the sample; around 83% occur only once, and 13% lies in the top ten. This entry belongs to a study of PD-1 blockade in mismatch repair-deficient tumors. Overall study context: All were previously treated, progressing patients with eleven to twelve mismatch repair-deficient cancer types.

TCR sequencing covered a few patients who responded to pembrolizumab. The chain is built from TRBV11-3 and TRBJ2-2; 9 nucleotides line up with TRBD1. The TCR sequence derives from an adult with mismatch repair-deficient cancer. The specimen comprised peripheral blood, sampled 44 weeks after starting pembrolizumab. The CDR3 is CASSLDGTGIDTGELFF. In DNA, the CDR3 is TGTGCCAGCAGCTTAGACGGGACAGGGATTGACACCGGGGAGCTGTTTTTT.